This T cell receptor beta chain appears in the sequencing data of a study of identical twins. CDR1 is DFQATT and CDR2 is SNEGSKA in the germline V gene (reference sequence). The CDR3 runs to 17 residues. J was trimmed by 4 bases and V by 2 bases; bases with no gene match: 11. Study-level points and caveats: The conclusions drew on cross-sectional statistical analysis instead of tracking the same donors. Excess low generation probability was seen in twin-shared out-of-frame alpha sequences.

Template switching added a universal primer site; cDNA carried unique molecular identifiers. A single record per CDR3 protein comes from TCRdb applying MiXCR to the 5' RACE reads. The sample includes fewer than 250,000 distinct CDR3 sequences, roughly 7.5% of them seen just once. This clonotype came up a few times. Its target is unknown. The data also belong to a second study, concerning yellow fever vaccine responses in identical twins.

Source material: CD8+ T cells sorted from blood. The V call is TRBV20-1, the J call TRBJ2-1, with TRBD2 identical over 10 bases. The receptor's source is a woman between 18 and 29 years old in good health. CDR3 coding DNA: TGCAGTGCTAGACCCCTAGCGGGGGCACGAGATTACAATGAGCAGTTCTTC. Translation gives CSARPLAGARDYNEQFF.